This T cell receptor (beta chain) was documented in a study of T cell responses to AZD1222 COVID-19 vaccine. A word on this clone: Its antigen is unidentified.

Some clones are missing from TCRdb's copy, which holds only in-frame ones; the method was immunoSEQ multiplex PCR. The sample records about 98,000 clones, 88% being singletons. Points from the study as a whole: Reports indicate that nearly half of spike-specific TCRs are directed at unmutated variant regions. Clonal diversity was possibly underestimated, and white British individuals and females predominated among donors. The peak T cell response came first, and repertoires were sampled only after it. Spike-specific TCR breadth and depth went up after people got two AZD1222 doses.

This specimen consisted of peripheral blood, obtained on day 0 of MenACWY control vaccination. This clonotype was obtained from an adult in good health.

CDR3 in DNA: TGTGCCAGTACCCAAACGGGAGCAAATGATGAAGCTTTCTTT. The encoded protein is CASTQTGANDEAFF. This chain uses TRBV19 with TRBJ1-1; no clear D. This CDR3 comprises 14 residues. Trimming took off 7 bases at V and 7 bases at J, with 19 bases between the two ends. Germline V lookup: CDR1 LNHDA, CDR2 SQIVND (reference sequence).